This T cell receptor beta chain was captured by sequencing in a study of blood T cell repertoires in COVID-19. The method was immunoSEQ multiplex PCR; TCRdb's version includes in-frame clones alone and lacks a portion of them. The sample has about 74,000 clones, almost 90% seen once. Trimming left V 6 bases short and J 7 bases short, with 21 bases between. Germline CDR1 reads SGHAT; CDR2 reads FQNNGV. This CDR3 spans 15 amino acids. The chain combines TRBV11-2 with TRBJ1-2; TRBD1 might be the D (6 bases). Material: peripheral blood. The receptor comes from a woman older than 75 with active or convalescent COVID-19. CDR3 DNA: TGTGCCAGCAGTTTGTCCCCTACAGGGCTTGGTGGCTACACCTTC. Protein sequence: CASSLSPTGLGGYTF.